This TCR beta chain was identified during a study of molecular identifiers for immune sequencing clone quantification. The V and J ends lost 4 bases and 3 bases, in that order; junction bases with no gene match: 11. CDR1 is MNHEY, CDR2 SVGEGT, per germline. The length of the CDR3 is 17 residues. Using its own MiXCR run on the PCR reads, TCRdb lists one record per CDR3 protein. The sample has about 320,000 distinct CDR3 sequences, about 22% seen once. This clonotype was recorded at least ten times. V usage is TRBV6-2 or TRBV6-3 and J usage is TRBJ1-5, with 8 nucleotides matching TRBD1. The clonotype was recovered from a human donor in good health. Some libraries in this study had Jurkat cell RNA spiked in. Sequencing input: naive CD8+ T cells from blood, with Jurkat cell RNA spiked in. The subset here: FACS-sorted CD8+CD4-CCR7+CD45RA+ naive T cells. DNA for the CDR3: TGTGCCAGCAGTTTCCGACTCGGACAGGGTGACAATCAGCCCCAGCATTTT. Residues: CASSFRLGQGDNQPQHF.